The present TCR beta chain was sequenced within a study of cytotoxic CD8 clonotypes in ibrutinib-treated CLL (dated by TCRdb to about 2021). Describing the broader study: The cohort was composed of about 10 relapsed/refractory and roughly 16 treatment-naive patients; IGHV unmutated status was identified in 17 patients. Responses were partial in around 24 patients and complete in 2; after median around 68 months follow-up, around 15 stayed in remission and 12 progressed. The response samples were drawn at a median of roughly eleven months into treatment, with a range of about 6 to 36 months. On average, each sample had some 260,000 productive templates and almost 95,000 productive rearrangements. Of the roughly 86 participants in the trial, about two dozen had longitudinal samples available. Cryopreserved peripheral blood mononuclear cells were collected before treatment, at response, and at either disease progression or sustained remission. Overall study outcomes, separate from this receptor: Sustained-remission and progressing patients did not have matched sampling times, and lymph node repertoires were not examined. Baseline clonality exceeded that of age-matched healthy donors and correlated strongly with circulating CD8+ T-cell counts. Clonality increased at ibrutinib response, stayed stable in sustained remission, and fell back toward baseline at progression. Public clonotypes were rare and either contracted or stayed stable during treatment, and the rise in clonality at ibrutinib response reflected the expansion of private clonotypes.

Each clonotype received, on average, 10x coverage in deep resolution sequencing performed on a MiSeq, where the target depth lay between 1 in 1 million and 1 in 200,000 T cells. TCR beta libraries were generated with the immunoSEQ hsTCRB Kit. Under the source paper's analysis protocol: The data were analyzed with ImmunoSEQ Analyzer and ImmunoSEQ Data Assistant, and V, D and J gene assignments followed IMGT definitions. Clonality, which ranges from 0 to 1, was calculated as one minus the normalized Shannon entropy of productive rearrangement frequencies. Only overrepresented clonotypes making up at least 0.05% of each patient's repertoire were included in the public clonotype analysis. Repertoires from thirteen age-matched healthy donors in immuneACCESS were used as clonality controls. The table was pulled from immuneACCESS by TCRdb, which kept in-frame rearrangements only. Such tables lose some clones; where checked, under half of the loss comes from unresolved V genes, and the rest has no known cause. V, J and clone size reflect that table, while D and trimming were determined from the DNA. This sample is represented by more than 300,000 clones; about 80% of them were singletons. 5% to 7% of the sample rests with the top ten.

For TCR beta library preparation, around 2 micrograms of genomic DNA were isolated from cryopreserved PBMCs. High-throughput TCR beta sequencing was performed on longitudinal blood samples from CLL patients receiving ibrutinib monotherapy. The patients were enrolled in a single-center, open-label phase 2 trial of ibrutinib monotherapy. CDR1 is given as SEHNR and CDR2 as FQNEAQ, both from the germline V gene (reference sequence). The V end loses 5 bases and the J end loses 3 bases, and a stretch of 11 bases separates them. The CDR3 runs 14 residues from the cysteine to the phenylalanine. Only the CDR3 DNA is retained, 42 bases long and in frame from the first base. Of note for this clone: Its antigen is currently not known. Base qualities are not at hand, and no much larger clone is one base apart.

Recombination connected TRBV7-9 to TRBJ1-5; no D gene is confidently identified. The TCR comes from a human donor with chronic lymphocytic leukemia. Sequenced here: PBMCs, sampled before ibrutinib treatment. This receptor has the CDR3 CASSPRGNNQPQHF. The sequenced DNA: TGTGCCAGCAGCCCCCGGGGAAACAATCAGCCCCAGCATTTT.